This T cell receptor (beta chain) was sequenced for a study of T cell changes during pregnancy in multiple sclerosis. Germline V gene sequence: CDR1 SGHVS, CDR2 FNYEAQ. The CDR3 loop spans 15 amino acids. Germline trimming cut 1 base from V and 2 bases from J; bases unmatched to any gene: 2. Profiling relied on immunoSEQ multiplex PCR, and the TCRdb table lists in-frame clones only, not all of them. The table shows tens of thousands of clones, with roughly nine tenths occurring only once. The sequence came from a female donor with multiple sclerosis, enrolled in a pregnancy study. The sample consisted of CD8+ T cells from peripheral blood mononuclear cells, taken in the second trimester of pregnancy. This chain connects TRBV7-6 to TRBJ2-1; TRBD1 matches 7 bases. The CDR3 coding sequence is TGTGCCAGCAGCTTAGACACAGGGGCCTACAATGAGCAGTTCTTC. Protein product: CASSLDTGAYNEQFF.